This T cell receptor beta chain derives from a study of blood T cell repertoires in COVID-19. Study-level background: Nucleic acid was either cDNA or gDNA, and it came from T cells, B-cell-depleted T cells, or PBMCs.

Germline-derived CDR1 and CDR2 are SEHNR and FQNEAQ (reference sequence). Unmatched junction bases numbered 10, after V lost 2 bases and J lost 13 bases. The CDR3 is made up of 14 amino acids. Produced via immunoSEQ multiplex PCR; TCRdb's table is partial and in-frame only. The data hold roughly 350,000 clones, with 92% observed a single time. V gene TRBV7-9 combines with J gene TRBJ2-2; 7 bases map to TRBD2. Sequenced input: PBMCs or T cells enriched from blood (not recorded which). The receptor comes from a woman between 25 and 40 years old who had recovered from COVID-19. Here the CDR3 reads CASSLRAGVKVLFF. CDR3 DNA sequence: TGTGCCAGCAGCTTAAGGGCGGGAGTCAAAGTGCTGTTTTTT.